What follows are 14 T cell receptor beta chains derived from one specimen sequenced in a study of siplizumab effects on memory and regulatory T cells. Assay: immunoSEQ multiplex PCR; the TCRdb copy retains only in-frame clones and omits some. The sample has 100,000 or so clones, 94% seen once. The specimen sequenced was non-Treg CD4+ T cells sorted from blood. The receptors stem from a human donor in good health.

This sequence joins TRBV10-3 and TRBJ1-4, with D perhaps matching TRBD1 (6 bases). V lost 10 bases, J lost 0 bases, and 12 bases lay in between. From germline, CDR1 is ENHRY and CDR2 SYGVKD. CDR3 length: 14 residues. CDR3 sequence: CASRGPATNEKLFF. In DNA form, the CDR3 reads TGTGCCAGCAGGGGCCCGGCAACTAATGAAAAACTGTTTTTT.

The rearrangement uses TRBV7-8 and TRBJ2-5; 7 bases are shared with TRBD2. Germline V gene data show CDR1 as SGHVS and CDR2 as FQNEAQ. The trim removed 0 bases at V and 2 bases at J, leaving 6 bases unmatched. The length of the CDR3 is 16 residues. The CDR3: CASSLATWRGQETQYF. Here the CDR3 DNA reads TGTGCCAGCAGCTTAGCGACGTGGCGGGGGCAAGAGACCCAGTACTTC.

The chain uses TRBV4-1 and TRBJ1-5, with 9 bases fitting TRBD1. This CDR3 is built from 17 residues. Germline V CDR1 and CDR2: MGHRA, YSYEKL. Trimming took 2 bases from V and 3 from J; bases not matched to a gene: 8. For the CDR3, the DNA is TGCGCCAGCAGCCAATCCTACGGGACAGGGAACAATCAGCCCCAGCATTTT. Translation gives CASSQSYGTGNNQPQHF.

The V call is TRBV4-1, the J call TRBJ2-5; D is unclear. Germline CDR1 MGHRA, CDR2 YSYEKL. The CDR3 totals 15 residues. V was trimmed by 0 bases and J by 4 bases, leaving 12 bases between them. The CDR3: CASSQDQTKLETQYF. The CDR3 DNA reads TGCGCCAGCAGCCAAGATCAAACGAAGTTAGAGACCCAGTACTTC.

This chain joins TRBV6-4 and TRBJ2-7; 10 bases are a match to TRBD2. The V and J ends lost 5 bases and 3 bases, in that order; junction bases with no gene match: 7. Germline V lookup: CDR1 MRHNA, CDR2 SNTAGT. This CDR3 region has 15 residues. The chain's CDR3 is CASSPLAGDVYEQYF. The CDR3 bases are TGTGCCAGCAGTCCTCTAGCGGGAGATGTCTACGAGCAGTACTTC.

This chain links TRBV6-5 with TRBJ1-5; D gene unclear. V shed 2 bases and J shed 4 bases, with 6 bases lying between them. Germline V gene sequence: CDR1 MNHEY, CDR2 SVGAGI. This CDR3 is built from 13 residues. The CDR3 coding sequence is TGTGCCAGCAGTTACCAAATTAATCAGCCCCAGCATTTT. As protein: CASSYQINQPQHF.

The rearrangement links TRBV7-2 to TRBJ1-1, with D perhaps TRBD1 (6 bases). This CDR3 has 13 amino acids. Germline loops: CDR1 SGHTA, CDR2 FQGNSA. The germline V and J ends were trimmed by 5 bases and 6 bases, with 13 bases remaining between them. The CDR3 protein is CASSIFSGAEAFF. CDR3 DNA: TGTGCCAGCAGCATTTTTTCAGGGGCTGAAGCTTTCTTT.

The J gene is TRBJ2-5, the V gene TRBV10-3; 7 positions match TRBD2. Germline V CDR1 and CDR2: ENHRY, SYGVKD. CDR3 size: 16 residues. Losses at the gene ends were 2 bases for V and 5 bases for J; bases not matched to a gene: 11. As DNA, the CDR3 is TGTGCCATCAGTGAGGGTTTGGGCGGGAGTCCGGAGACCCAGTACTTC. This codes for CAISEGLGGSPETQYF.

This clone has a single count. The CDR3 spells CASRNRGGGTDTQYF. CDR3 DNA: TGCGCCAGCAGAAACAGGGGAGGGGGCACAGATACGCAGTATTTT. This chain uses TRBV5-1 with TRBJ2-3; D may correspond to TRBD1 or TRBD2 (7 bases each). Germline V CDR1 and CDR2: SGHRS, YFSETQ. There are 15 residues in the CDR3. The ends were cut back, 5 bases at V and 1 base at J, with 14 bases in the middle.

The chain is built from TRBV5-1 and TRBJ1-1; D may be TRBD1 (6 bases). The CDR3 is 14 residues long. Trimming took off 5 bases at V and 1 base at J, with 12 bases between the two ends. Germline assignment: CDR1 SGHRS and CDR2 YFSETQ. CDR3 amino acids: CASRSQGSNTEAFF. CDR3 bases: TGCGCCAGCAGGAGCCAGGGGTCGAACACTGAAGCTTTCTTT. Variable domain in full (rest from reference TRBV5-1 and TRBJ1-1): KAGVTQTPRYLIKTRGQQVTLSCSPISGHRSVSWYQQTPGQGLQFLFEYFSETQRNKGNFPGRFSGRQFSNSRSEMNVSTLELGDSALYLCASRSQGSNTEAFFGQGTRLTVV.

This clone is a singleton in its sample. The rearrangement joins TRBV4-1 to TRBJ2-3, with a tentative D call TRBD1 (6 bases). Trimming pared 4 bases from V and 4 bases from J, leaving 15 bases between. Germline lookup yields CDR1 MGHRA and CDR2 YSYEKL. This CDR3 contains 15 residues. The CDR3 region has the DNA TGCGCCAGCAGCCGATTAAGGACAGTGGCAGATACGCAGTATTTT. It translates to CASSRLRTVADTQYF.

The CDR3 loop is CASSAPRVARSYNSPLHF. CDR3 nucleotide sequence: TGTGCCAGCAGTGCCCCCAGGGTGGCCCGCTCCTATAATTCACCCCTCCACTTT. The chain is built from TRBV6-1 and TRBJ1-6; TRBD1 is a possible D gene (5 bases). Deletions cut 4 bases from V and 0 bases from J, with 16 bases between. Germline V CDR1 and CDR2: MNHNS, SASEGT. The CDR3 has 18 residues.

The CDR3 nucleotides are TGTGCCAGCAGCTCGGGGACAGGGTCACAAGAGACCCAGTACTTC. This gives the protein CASSSGTGSQETQYF. This chain uses TRBV7-9 with TRBJ2-5, with TRBD1 identical over 9 bases. CDR3 size: 15 residues. V trimming: 4 bases; J trimming: 2 bases; junction bases outside the gene matches: 5. Germline values: CDR1 SEHNR, CDR2 FQNEAQ (reference sequence).

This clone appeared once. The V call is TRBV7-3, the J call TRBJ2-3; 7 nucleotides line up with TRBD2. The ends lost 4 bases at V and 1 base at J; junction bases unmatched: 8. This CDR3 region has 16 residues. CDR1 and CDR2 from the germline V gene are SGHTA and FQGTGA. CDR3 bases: TGTGCCAGCAGCTCCCCCGGGGCGGGAGGCACAGATACGCAGTATTTT. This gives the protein CASSSPGAGGTDTQYF.